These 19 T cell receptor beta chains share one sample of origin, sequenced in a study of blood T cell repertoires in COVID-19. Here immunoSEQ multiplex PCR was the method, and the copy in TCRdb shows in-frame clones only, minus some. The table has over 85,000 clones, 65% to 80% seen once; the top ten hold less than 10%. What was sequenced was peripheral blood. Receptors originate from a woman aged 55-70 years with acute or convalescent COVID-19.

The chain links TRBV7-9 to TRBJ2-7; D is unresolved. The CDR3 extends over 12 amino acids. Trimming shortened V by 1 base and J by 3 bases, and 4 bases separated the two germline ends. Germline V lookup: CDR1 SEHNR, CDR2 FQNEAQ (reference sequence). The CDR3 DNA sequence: TGTGCCAGCAGCTTAGATCTCTACGAGCAGTACTTC. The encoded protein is CASSLDLYEQYF.

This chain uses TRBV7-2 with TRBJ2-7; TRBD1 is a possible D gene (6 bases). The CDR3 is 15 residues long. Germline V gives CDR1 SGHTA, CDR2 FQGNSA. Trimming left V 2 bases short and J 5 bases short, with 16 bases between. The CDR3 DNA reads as TGTGCCAGCAGCTTATTTGTCGGCAGGGGCGACGAGCAGTACTTC. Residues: CASSLFVGRGDEQYF.

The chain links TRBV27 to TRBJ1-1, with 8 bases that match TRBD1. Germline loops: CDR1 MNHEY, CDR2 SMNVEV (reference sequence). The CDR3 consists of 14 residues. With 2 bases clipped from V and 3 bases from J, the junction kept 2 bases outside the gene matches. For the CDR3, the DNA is TGTGCCAGCAGTTTACTGGACAGGGACACTGAAGCTTTCTTT. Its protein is CASSLLDRDTEAFF.

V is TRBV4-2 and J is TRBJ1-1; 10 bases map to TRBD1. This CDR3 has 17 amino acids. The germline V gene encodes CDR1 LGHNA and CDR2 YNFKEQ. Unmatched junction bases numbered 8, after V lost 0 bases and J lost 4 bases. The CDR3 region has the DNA TGTGCCAGCAGCCAAGATTCGACAGGGGGCATGGGCACTGAAGCTTTCTTT. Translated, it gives CASSQDSTGGMGTEAFF.

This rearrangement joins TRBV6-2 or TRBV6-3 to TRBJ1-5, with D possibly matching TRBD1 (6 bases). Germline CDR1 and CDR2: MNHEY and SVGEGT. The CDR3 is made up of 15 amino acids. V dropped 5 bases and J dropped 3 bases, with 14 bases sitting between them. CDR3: CASSHFQGNNQPQHF. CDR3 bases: TGTGCCAGCAGTCATTTTCAGGGGAACAATCAGCCCCAGCATTTT.

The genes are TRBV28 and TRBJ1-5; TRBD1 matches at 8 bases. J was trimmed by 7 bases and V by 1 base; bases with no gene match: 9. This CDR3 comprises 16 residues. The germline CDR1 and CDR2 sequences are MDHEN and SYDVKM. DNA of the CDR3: TGTGCCAGCAGTTTATACGCAGGGGGCATAGGACAGCCCCAGCATTTT. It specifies CASSLYAGGIGQPQHF. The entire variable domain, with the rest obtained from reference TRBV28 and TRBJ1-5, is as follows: DVKVTQSSRYLVKRTGEKVFLECVQDMDHENMFWYRQDPGLGLRLIYFSYDVKMKEKGDIPEGYSVSREKKERFSLILESASTNQTSMYLCASSLYAGGIGQPQHFGDGTRLSIL.

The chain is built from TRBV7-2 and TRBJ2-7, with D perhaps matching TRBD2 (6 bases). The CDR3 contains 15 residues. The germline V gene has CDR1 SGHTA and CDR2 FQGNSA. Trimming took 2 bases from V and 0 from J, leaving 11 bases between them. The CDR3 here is CASSLSSSVSYEQYF. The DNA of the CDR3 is TGTGCCAGCAGCTTAAGTTCTAGCGTCTCCTACGAGCAGTACTTC. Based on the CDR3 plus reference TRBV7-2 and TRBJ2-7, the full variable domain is GAGVSQSPSNKVTEKGKDVELRCDPISGHTALYWYRQSLGQGLEFLIYFQGNSAPDKSGLPSDRFSAERTGGSVSTLTIQRTQQEDSAVYLCASSLSSSVSYEQYFGPGTRLTVT.

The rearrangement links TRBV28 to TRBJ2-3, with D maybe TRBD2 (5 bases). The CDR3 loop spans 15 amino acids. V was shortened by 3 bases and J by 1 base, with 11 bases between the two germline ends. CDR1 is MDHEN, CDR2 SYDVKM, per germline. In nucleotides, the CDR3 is TGTGCCAGCAGTTTTTCTAGCTGGGGCACAGATACGCAGTATTTT. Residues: CASSFSSWGTDTQYF.

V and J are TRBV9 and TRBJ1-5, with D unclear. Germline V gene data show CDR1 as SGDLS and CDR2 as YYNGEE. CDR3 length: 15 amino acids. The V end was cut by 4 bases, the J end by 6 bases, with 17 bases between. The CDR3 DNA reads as TGTGCCAGCAGCAAAGGAGGGAATCATGGTCAGCCCCAGCATTTT. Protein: CASSKGGNHGQPQHF.

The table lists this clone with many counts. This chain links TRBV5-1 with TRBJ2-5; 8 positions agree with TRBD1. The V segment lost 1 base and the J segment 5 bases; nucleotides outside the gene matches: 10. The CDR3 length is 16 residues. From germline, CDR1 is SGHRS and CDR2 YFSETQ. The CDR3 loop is CASSLSPAGGGETQYF. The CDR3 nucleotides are TGCGCCAGCAGCTTGTCTCCCGCAGGGGGCGGTGAGACCCAGTACTTC.

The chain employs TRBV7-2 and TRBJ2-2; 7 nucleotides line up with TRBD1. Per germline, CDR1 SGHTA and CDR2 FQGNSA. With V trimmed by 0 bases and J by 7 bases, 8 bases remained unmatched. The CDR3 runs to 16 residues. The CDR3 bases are TGTGCCAGCAGCTTAGCGTCAGGGGGAACGTTCGGGGAGCTGTTTTTT. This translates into CASSLASGGTFGELFF.

The DNA for the CDR3 is TGTGCCAGCAGCCAGGACATTAGTCAGACGCAGTATTTT. It yields the protein CASSQDISQTQYF. V usage is TRBV11-3 and J usage is TRBJ2-3, with D possibly matching TRBD1 (5 bases). CDR1 SGHNT and CDR2 YENEEA come from the germline V gene. The CDR3 has 13 residues. The V gene lost 5 bases and the J gene lost 9 bases, with 15 bases spanning the gap. Combining the CDR3 with reference TRBV11-3 and TRBJ2-3 gives the whole variable domain EAGVVQSPRYKIIEKKQPVAFWCNPISGHNTLYWYLQNLGQGPELLIRYENEEAVDDSQLPKDRFSAERLKGVDSTLKIQPAELGDSAVYLCASSQDISQTQYFGPGTRLTVL.

In DNA, the CDR3 is TGCGCCAGCAGTGAGGGACCAGGGCTAGGCACTGAAGCTTTCTTT. Amino acids: CASSEGPGLGTEAFF. This chain links TRBV10-2 with TRBJ1-1; D perhaps matches TRBD1 (5 bases). V was clipped by 2 bases and J by 4 bases, with 14 bases between them. The CDR3 is 15 residues long. The germline gives CDR1 WSHSY, CDR2 SAAADI.

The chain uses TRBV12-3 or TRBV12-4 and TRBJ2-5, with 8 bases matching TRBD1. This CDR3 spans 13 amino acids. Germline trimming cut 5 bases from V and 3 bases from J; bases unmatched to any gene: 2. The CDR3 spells CASSPDREETQYF. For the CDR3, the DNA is TGTGCCAGCAGTCCGGACAGGGAAGAGACCCAGTACTTC.

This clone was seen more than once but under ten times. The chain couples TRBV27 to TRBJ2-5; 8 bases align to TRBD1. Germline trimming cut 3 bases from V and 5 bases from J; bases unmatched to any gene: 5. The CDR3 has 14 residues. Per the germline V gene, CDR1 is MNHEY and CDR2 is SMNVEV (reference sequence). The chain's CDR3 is CASSFDRGWETQYF. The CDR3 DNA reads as TGTGCCAGCAGTTTCGACAGGGGCTGGGAGACCCAGTACTTC.

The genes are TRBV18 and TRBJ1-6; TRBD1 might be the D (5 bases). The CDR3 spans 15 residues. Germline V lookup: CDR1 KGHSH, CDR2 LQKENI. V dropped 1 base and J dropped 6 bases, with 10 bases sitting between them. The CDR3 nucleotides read TGTGCCAGCTCACCACAGACAGCAATTAATTCACCCCTCCACTTT. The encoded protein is CASSPQTAINSPLHF.

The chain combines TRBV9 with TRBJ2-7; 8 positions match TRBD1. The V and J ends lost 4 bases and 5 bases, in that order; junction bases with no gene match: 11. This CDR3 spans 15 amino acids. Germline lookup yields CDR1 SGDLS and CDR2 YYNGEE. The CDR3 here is CASSSRDRPGHEQYF. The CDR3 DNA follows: TGTGCCAGCAGCTCCCGGGACAGGCCTGGCCACGAGCAGTACTTC.

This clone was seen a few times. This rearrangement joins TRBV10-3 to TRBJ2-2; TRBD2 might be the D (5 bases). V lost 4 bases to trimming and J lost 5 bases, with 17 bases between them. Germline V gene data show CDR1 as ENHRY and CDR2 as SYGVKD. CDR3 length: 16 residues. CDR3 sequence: CAISVYSRGETGELFF. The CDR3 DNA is TGTGCCATCAGTGTTTACAGCCGGGGAGAAACCGGGGAGCTGTTTTTT.

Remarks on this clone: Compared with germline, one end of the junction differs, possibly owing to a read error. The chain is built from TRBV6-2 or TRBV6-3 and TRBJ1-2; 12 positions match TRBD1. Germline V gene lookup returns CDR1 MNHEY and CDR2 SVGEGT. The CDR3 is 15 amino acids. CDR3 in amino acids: CASSYATPGQGAQPF. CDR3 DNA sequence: TGTGCCAGCAGTTACGCAACGCCGGGACAGGGGGCCCAGCCCTTC.